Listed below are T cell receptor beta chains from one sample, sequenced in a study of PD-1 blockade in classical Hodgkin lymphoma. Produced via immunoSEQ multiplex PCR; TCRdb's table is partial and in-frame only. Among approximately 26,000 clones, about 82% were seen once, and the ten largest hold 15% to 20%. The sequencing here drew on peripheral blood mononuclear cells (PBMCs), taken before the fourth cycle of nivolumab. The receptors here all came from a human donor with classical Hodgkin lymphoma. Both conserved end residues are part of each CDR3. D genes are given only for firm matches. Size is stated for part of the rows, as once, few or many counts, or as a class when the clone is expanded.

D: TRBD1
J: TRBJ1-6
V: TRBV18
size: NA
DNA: TGTGCCAGCTCACCCCTGGCAGGGGGCAATTCACCCCTCCACTTT
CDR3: CASSPLAGGNSPLHF

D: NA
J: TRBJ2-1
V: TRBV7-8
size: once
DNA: TGTGCCAGCAGCAGAGGGACGGCGAACAATGAGCAGTTCTTC
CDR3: CASSRGTANNEQFF

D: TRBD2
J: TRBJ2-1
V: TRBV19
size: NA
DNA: TGTGCCAGTAGTACCGGGGACTACCTCAATGAGCAGTTCTTC
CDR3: CASSTGDYLNEQFF

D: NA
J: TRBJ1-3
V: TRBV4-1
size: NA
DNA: TGCGCCAGCAGCCAATACGTGGCGGGGGGGCGAAGTGGAAACACCATATATTTT
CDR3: CASSQYVAGGRSGNTIYF

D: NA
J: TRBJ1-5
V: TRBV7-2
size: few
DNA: TGTGCCAGCAGCCTCCAAGGGTATAGCAATCAGCCCCAGCATTTT
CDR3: CASSLQGYSNQPQHF

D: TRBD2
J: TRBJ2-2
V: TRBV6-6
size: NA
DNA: TGTGCCAGCAGCCGAGGGACTAGCGGGCACACCGGGGAGCTGTTTTTT
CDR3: CASSRGTSGHTGELFF

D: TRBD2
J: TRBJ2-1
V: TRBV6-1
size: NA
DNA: TGTGCCAGCAGTGTAGCGGGAGGTGAGCAGTTCTTC
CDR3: CASSVAGGEQFF

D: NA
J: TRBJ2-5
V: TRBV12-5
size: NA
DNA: TGTGCTAGTGGTTTGATTCCGGGAGAGACCCAGTACTTC
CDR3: CASGLIPGETQYF

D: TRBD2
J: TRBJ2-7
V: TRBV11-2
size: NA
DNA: TGTGCCAGCAGCTTAGGGACGGGAGGTCCCAGCTCCTACGAGCAGTACTTC
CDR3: CASSLGTGGPSSYEQYF

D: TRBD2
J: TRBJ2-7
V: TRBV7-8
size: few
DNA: TGTGCCAGCAGCTTGTCTCTAGCGGGAGAGGGTGAGCAGTACTTC
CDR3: CASSLSLAGEGEQYF